The 2 T cell receptor beta chains listed next were all sequenced from one sample in a study of beta chain features in type 1 diabetes. Notes on the study in general: Among all four CD4+ subsets, Type 1 diabetes patients had TCRB CDR3s that were moderately but significantly shorter.

Expressed TCRB transcripts were sequenced because the entire RNA isolate underwent reverse transcription. Produced via immunoSEQ multiplex PCR; TCRdb's table is partial and in-frame only. The sample consists of a few hundred thousand clones, 9.6% of them appearing once. These receptors are not linked to any known antigen. Sequenced: central memory CD4+ T cells from blood. The receptors stem from a man aged 25-40 years with type 1 diabetes.

This clone was recorded a few times. J is TRBJ2-5 and V is TRBV6-5; D ambiguous. Looked up from germline, CDR1 is MNHEY and CDR2 is SVGAGI. CDR3 length: 15 residues. Trimming stripped 6 bases from V and 2 bases from J, with 16 bases between. For the CDR3, the DNA is TGTGCCAGCAGACGGACCTATACTCGACAAGAGACCCAGTACTTC. Protein sequence: CASRRTYTRQETQYF.

This clone was seen a few times. The chain recombines TRBV2 with TRBJ2-5, with no clear D. CDR1 and CDR2 (germline): SNHLY, FYNNEI. Trimming pared 5 bases from V and 0 bases from J, leaving 4 bases between. The CDR3 length is 12 residues. The CDR3 nucleotides read TGTGCCAGCAGTATCGACCAAGAGACCCAGTACTTC. Its protein product is CASSIDQETQYF.